This T cell receptor (beta chain) was profiled in a study of breast tumors, draining lymph nodes, adjacent tissues. Axillary draining lymph nodes of breast cancer patients supplied the node samples. TCRdb re-analysed the multiplex PCR reads in MiXCR, keeping a single row per CDR3 protein. The sample holds 270,000 or so distinct CDR3 sequences, 30% seen once. General observations from the study: The data were judged consistent with most tumor T cells coming from lymph node and expanding in tumor.

This clonotype was detected many times. What it recognizes is unknown. With 6 bases removed from V and 2 bases from J, the gap between germline ends came to 7 bases. Germline V gene data show CDR1 as WSHSY and CDR2 as SAAADI. This CDR3 region has 12 residues. Source material: axillary lymph node tissue. The TCR sequence derives from a female donor with breast cancer. Some clones in this sample may be carry-over from other donors' samples. The chain combines TRBV10-2 with TRBJ1-2; perhaps TRBD1 as D (5 bases). The CDR3 nucleotides read TGCGCCAGCAGGGACACCAACTATGGCTACACCTTC. It yields the protein CASRDTNYGYTF.